This is a list of T cell receptor beta chains from one sample in a study of blood T cell repertoires in COVID-19. Profiling relied on immunoSEQ multiplex PCR, and the TCRdb table lists in-frame clones only, not all of them. This sample has fewer than 250,000 clones, with about four fifths found just once. Sample: PBMCs or T cells enriched from blood (not recorded which). Receptors were obtained from a woman in her 50s who had been exposed to COVID-19. CDR3s include the opening cysteine and the closing phenylalanine or tryptophan. A D gene is named only where the DNA matches it firmly. Clone size is given for some rows only: seen once, a few or many times, or a class if the clone is expanded.

>-|TRBV11-2|-|TRBJ2-7
CASSLERGYEQYF
TGTGCCAGCAGCTTAGAGCGGGGCTACGAGCAGTACTTC
>TRBD1|TRBV30|few|TRBJ1-4
CAWSGRDRVGKLFF
TGTGCCTGGAGTGGAAGGGACAGGGTAGGAAAACTGTTTTTT
>-|TRBV11-2|few|TRBJ2-3
CASSFRRKTLGGDTQYF
TGTGCCAGCAGCTTCAGACGGAAGACCCTCGGGGGAGATACGCAGTATTTT
>-|TRBV11-3|-|TRBJ2-1
CASSSSNSEQFF
TGTGCCAGCAGCTCCAGCAACAGTGAGCAGTTCTTC
>-|TRBV7-6|-|TRBJ2-7
CASSLSGSYEQYF
TGTGCCAGCAGCTTAAGCGGGTCCTACGAGCAGTACTTC
>-|TRBV10-2|-|TRBJ2-1
CASSEPEANEQFF
TGCGCCAGCAGTGAGCCGGAGGCCAATGAGCAGTTCTTC
>TRBD2|TRBV19|-|TRBJ2-1
CASSSRGLAGEEQFF
TGTGCCAGTAGTTCCCGGGGACTAGCGGGGGAGGAGCAGTTCTTC
>-|TRBV3-1/TRBV3-2|-|TRBJ1-5
CASSQDLGGGVKHF
TGTGCCAGCAGCCAAGATCTGGGTGGGGGGGTAAAGCATTTT
>-|TRBV4-1|-|TRBJ1-2
CASSQDTGTWRGYTF
TGCGCCAGCAGCCAAGATACTGGAACCTGGAGGGGCTACACCTTC
>-|TRBV4-3|once|TRBJ2-1
CASSPGGLSLQFF
TGCGCCAGCAGCCCTGGGGGACTTTCTTTACAGTTCTTC
>TRBD2|TRBV6-5|once|TRBJ2-7
CASSSPVSGGSYEQYF
TGTGCCAGCAGTTCCCCCGTTAGCGGGGGATCCTACGAGCAGTACTTC
>-|TRBV10-3|-|TRBJ1-2
CAIKRDYGYTF
TGTGCCATCAAGAGAGACTATGGCTACACCTTC
>TRBD1|TRBV6-6|-|TRBJ2-7
CASRRTRQGLSTYEQYF
TGTGCCAGCAGGCGAACCCGACAGGGCCTCTCAACCTACGAGCAGTACTTC
>TRBD2|TRBV19|-|TRBJ2-1
CASSTLGTSGGRGREQFF
TGTGCCAGTAGTACCCTGGGGACTAGCGGGGGGAGGGGCCGTGAGCAGTTCTTC
>-|TRBV27|-|TRBJ1-1
CASSLMGGSGAFF
TGTGCCAGCAGTTTGATGGGGGGGAGTGGAGCTTTCTTT
>TRBD2|TRBV5-1|few|TRBJ2-5
CASSLSRLAGKETQYF
TGCGCCAGCAGCTTGTCCCGACTAGCGGGGAAGGAGACCCAGTACTTC
>-|TRBV19|once|TRBJ1-5
CASSIRGSNQPQHF
TGTGCCAGTAGTATTAGGGGGAGCAATCAGCCCCAGCATTTT
>TRBD1|TRBV15|many|TRBJ2-2
CATSKGQSTGELFF
TGTGCCACCAGCAAGGGACAGTCCACCGGGGAGCTGTTTTTT
>TRBD2|TRBV19|-|TRBJ2-2
CASRGLAGTGELFF
TGTGCCAGTAGGGGACTAGCGGGCACCGGGGAGCTGTTTTTT
>-|TRBV11-2|-|TRBJ2-3
CASSLGRLAVRDTQYF
TGTGCCAGCAGCTTAGGACGGCTAGCCGTCAGGGATACGCAGTATTTT
>-|TRBV10-1|once|TRBJ2-7
CASSESTGDEQYF
TGCGCCAGCAGTGAGTCGACCGGGGACGAGCAGTACTTC
>-|TRBV7-9|-|TRBJ1-2
CASSMEGYYGYTF
TGTGCCAGCAGCATGGAGGGTTACTATGGCTACACCTTC
>-|TRBV9|-|TRBJ2-2
CASSKGTGELFF
TGTGCCAGCAGCAAGGGGACCGGGGAGCTGTTTTTT
>-|TRBV5-5|-|TRBJ1-6
CASSLGHGPKNSPLHF
TGTGCCAGCAGCTTGGGGCATGGTCCAAAGAATTCACCCCTCCACTTT
>-|TRBV10-3|-|TRBJ1-3
CAIRTSGNTIYF
TGTGCCATCAGGACATCTGGAAACACCATATATTTT
>-|TRBV28|-|TRBJ1-1
CASSLGRRNTEAFF
TGTGCCAGCAGTTTAGGGAGGAGGAACACTGAAGCTTTCTTT
>TRBD1|TRBV18|-|TRBJ1-1
CASGEQGITEAFF
TGTGCCAGCGGCGAACAGGGGATCACTGAAGCTTTCTTT
>TRBD1|TRBV9|-|TRBJ1-6
CASSGTGSGSPLHF
TGTGCCAGCAGCGGGACAGGATCAGGCTCACCCCTCCACTTT
>-|TRBV28|-|TRBJ1-4
CASQETYEKLFF
TGTGCCAGCCAAGAGACTTATGAAAAACTGTTTTTT
>-|TRBV5-1|few|TRBJ1-1
CASSSQGLGGTEAFF
TGCGCCAGCAGCTCCCAGGGGCTTGGGGGTACTGAAGCTTTCTTT
>-|TRBV27|-|TRBJ1-6
CASMGHGFEPLHF
TGTGCCAGCATGGGACACGGCTTTGAACCCCTCCACTTT
>TRBD1|TRBV4-1|-|TRBJ1-5
CASSQVDRDDQPQHF
TGCGCCAGCAGCCAGGTCGACAGGGACGATCAGCCCCAGCATTTT
>-|TRBV7-2|-|TRBJ1-2
CASSLVAESGYTF
TGTGCCAGCAGCTTAGTAGCAGAAAGTGGCTACACCTTC
>TRBD2|TRBV12-3/TRBV12-4|-|TRBJ2-1
CASRTTSGGEQFF
TGTGCCAGCAGGACGACTAGCGGGGGGGAACAGTTCTTC
>TRBD1|TRBV27|-|TRBJ2-3
CASNDRVGYTQYF
TGTGCCAGCAACGACAGGGTAGGATATACGCAGTATTTT
>-|TRBV28|-|TRBJ2-6
CASSPQRGRARSGANVLTF
TGTGCCAGCAGCCCGCAAAGGGGGAGGGCACGGTCTGGGGCCAACGTCCTGACTTTC
>-|TRBV30|-|TRBJ1-2
CAWLAGTRNYGYTF
TGTGCCTGGTTGGCAGGGACACGAAACTATGGCTACACCTTC
>-|TRBV28|-|TRBJ1-3
CASSFGGSPSGNTIYF
TGTGCCAGCAGTTTCGGGGGGTCTCCCTCTGGAAACACCATATATTTT
>-|TRBV19|once|TRBJ1-4
CASSPRQANEKLFF
TGTGCCAGTAGTCCTCGACAGGCTAATGAAAAACTGTTTTTT
>-|TRBV10-3|-|TRBJ1-1
CAAGAGSNTEAFF
TGTGCCGCCGGGGCGGGGTCCAACACTGAAGCTTTCTTT
>-|TRBV5-6|-|TRBJ1-1
CASSFGLNTEAFF
TGTGCCAGCAGCTTTGGGCTGAACACTGAAGCTTTCTTT
>TRBD1|TRBV2|-|TRBJ1-4
CASRQTGASLEKLFF
TGTGCCAGCAGGCAGACAGGGGCCTCTCTCGAAAAACTGTTTTTT
>TRBD2|TRBV18|few|TRBJ2-1
CASSRTGTSGGEQFF
TGTGCCAGCTCACGAACCGGGACTAGCGGGGGGGAGCAGTTCTTC